The present entry profiles one T cell receptor beta chain with its context. Synthesis of cDNA was accomplished via 5'RACE employing 10-nucleotide random UMIs. One entry per CDR3 protein results from TCRdb running MiXCR on the 5' RACE reads. The sample comprises 25,000 to 35,000 distinct CDR3 sequences, around 10% of which are singletons, and about 6% rests with the top ten. The data are from a study of neurological immune-mediated disorders. The CDR3 consists of 13 residues. CDR1 is SGHRS and CDR2 is YFSETQ in the germline V gene. Trimming removed 2 bases from V and 5 bases from J, with 8 bases in between. Unsorted libraries came from 2 million PBMCs stored at -80 °C.

The TCR comes from a woman between 55 and 75 years old in good health. Sequenced: PBMCs. The V call is TRBV5-1, the J call TRBJ2-1; possible D gene TRBD1, 5 bases. In DNA, the CDR3 is TGCGCCAGCAGCTTTGGGGCACACAATGAGCAGTTCTTC. Translated: CASSFGAHNEQFF.